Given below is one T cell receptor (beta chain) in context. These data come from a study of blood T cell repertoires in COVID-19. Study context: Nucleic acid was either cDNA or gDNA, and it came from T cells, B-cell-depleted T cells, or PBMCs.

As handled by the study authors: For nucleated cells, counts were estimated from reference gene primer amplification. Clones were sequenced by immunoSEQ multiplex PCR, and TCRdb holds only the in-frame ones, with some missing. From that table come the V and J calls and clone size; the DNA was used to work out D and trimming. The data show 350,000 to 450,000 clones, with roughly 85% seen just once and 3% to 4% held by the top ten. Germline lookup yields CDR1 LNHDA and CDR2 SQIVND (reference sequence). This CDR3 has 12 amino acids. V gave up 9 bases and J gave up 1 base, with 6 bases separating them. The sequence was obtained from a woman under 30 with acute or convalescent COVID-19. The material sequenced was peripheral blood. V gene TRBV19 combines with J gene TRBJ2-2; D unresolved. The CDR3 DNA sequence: TGTGCCAGCCACGGGAACACCGGGGAGCTGTTTTTT. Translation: CASHGNTGELFF.